Shown below are 28 T cell receptor beta chains from a single sample sequenced in a study of vaccination effects on CD4 cells after COVID-19. Profiled with immunoSEQ multiplex PCR; TCRdb holds only in-frame clones, not every one. This repertoire shows tens of thousands of clones, around 80% found once; its top ten account for under 7.5%. Culture lasted roughly 9 days before CD4+ T cell isolation. This individual contracted SARS-CoV-2 between March and December 2020, as verified by PCR. Participants were vaccinated with two doses of either the BNT162b2 or mRNA-1273 vaccine. Their target antigens are unknown. The sequencing used CD4+ T cells from PBMCs cultured without peptide, collected after COVID-19 vaccination. The source of these receptors is a human donor who had a prior SARS-CoV-2 infection.

The V call is TRBV5-1, the J call TRBJ2-2; 7 positions agree with TRBD2. The V and J ends lost 0 bases and 7 bases, in that order; junction bases with no gene match: 6. Germline CDR1 is SGHRS and CDR2 is YFSETQ. The CDR3 is 15 amino acids. The CDR3 region has the DNA TGCGCCAGCAGCTTGGGGTCTAGCGGAGGCGGGGAGCTGTTTTTT. It yields the protein CASSLGSSGGGELFF.

The DNA for the CDR3 is TGTGCCAGCAGCTTACTAGCGGGAGATGAGCAGTTCTTC. It encodes CASSLLAGDEQFF. This chain links TRBV7-8 with TRBJ2-1; 10 bases fit TRBD2. Germline-derived CDR1 and CDR2 are SGHVS and FQNEAQ. V shed 2 bases, J shed 8 bases, and the junction held 0 bases outside the gene matches. This CDR3 is built from 13 residues.

The rearrangement joins TRBV5-4 to TRBJ1-3, with TRBD1 matching 7 bases. The CDR3 has 15 amino acids. V was pared by 4 bases and J by 0 bases, with 4 bases of the junction left unmatched. Germline loops: CDR1 SGHNT, CDR2 YYREEE (reference sequence). CDR3 in DNA: TGTGCCAGCAGCGCGGGACAGAGCTCTGGAAACACCATATATTTT. Translated: CASSAGQSSGNTIYF.

About this clone itself: At one boundary the junction diverges from the germline segment, which might be a read error. The chain carries TRBV6-5 and TRBJ1-3; possibly TRBD1 for D (5 bases). The CDR3 totals 11 residues. Germline-derived CDR1 and CDR2 are MNHEY and SVGAGI. The CDR3 protein is CASSRWGITSW. The CDR3 DNA reads as TGTGCCAGCAGCCGCTGGGGGATCACATCCTGG.

This sequence joins TRBV2 and TRBJ1-5, with 12 bases identical to TRBD1. The V gene's germline CDR1 is SNHLY and CDR2 FYNNEI. The CDR3 loop spans 16 amino acids. Trimming at V came to 3 bases and at J to 9 bases, leaving 9 bases not matched to a gene. CDR3 nucleotides: TGTGCCAGCAGTGAGGGACAGGGGGCCGGTATATGGCCCCAGCATTTT. Amino acids: CASSEGQGAGIWPQHF.

This clone occurred once. This rearrangement joins TRBV18 to TRBJ2-1; perhaps TRBD2 as D (5 bases). V dropped 3 bases and J dropped 3 bases, with 18 bases sitting between them. Germline V gene data show CDR1 as KGHSH and CDR2 as LQKENI. The CDR3 is 17 residues long. The CDR3 DNA is TGTGCCAGCTCACCCCCCAACAGCGGAAGATTCTACAATGAGCAGTTCTTC. This gives the protein CASSPPNSGRFYNEQFF.

The rearrangement links TRBV6-1 to TRBJ2-1, with D perhaps TRBD1 or TRBD2 (5 bases each). This CDR3 comprises 15 residues. The germline V gene has CDR1 MNHNS and CDR2 SASEGT. V was pared by 2 bases and J by 2 bases, with 10 bases between. This CDR3 is CASSERGGAYNEQFF. Here the CDR3 DNA reads TGTGCCAGCAGTGAACGGGGCGGCGCCTACAATGAGCAGTTCTTC.

The rearrangement uses TRBV29-1 and TRBJ2-2; 8 bases line up with TRBD1. The germline CDR1 and CDR2 sequences are SQVTM and ANQGSEA. Unmatched junction bases numbered 4, after V lost 4 bases and J lost 6 bases. This CDR3 contains 13 residues. The DNA of the CDR3 is TGCAGCGTTGGGGCAGGGGGCGCCGGGGAGCTGTTTTTT. This translates into CSVGAGGAGELFF.

V and J are TRBV3-1 (or the pseudogene TRBV3-2) and TRBJ1-2; D possibly corresponds to TRBD1 (5 bases). CDR1 LGHDT and CDR2 YNNKEL come from the germline V gene (reference sequence). The V end was cut by 1 base, the J end by 4 bases, with 10 bases between. The CDR3 contains 14 residues. The CDR3 coding sequence is TGTGCCAGCAGCCAAGTTCACGGGGCCTATGGCTACACCTTC. It encodes CASSQVHGAYGYTF.

The CDR3 spells CASSLGGAYNEQFF. CDR3 coding DNA: TGTGCCAGCAGCTTGGGAGGGGCTTACAATGAGCAGTTCTTC. V usage is TRBV5-8 and J usage is TRBJ2-1; either TRBD1 or TRBD2 may supply D (5 bases each). Germline-derived CDR1 and CDR2 are SGHTS and YDEGEE. Trimming cost V 0 bases and J 4 bases, with 8 bases left between them. CDR3 length: 14 amino acids.

CDR3 sequence reads: CASSLQAQGGTPSYEQYF. The CDR3 DNA is TGTGCCAGCAGCTTACAGGCCCAGGGGGGGACGCCGTCCTACGAGCAGTACTTC. V is TRBV5-5 and J is TRBJ2-7; D tentatively fits TRBD1 or TRBD2 (7 bases each). The CDR3 sequence is 18 residues long. The germline V gene has CDR1 SGHKS and CDR2 YYEKEE (reference sequence). Trimming shortened V by 2 bases and J by 1 base, and 22 bases separated the two germline ends.

This chain joins TRBV7-2 and TRBJ2-5; 9 bases are shared with TRBD2. This CDR3 spans 15 amino acids. Per the germline V gene, CDR1 is SGHTA and CDR2 is FQGNSA. V dropped 4 bases and J dropped 3; count of bases not matched to a gene: 6. The CDR3 protein is CASSSPAGGEETQYF. The CDR3, as DNA: TGTGCCAGCAGCTCTCCGGCGGGGGGGGAAGAGACCCAGTACTTC.

This clone has a handful of counts. The genes are TRBV3-1 (or the pseudogene TRBV3-2) and TRBJ2-7; a possible D gene is TRBD1 (5 bases). Germline V lookup: CDR1 LGHDT, CDR2 YNNKEL (reference sequence). The CDR3 has 14 residues. The V end was cut by 1 base, the J end by 5 bases, with 12 bases between. The DNA of the CDR3 is TGTGCCAGCAGCCAAGTTCAGGGCACGGACGAGCAGTACTTC. It codes for CASSQVQGTDEQYF.

The chain combines TRBV6-6 with TRBJ1-2; possible D gene TRBD1, 5 bases. Trimming shortened V by 7 bases and J by 8 bases, and 17 bases separated the two germline ends. The CDR3 runs to 13 residues. Germline CDR1 is MNHNY and CDR2 is SVGAGI (reference sequence). CDR3 amino acids: CASTPDSTRGYTF. The DNA for the CDR3 is TGTGCCAGCACCCCAGACAGCACGAGGGGCTACACCTTC.

The J gene is TRBJ1-1, the V gene TRBV14; weak D call: TRBD1 (5 bases). Between the trimmed V and J ends, which lost 0 bases and 3 bases, there was a span of 5 bases. This CDR3 is built from 13 residues. Germline CDR1 and CDR2: SGHDN and FVKESK. Here the CDR3 reads CASSQDRDTEAFF. The CDR3 DNA follows: TGTGCCAGCAGCCAAGACAGGGACACTGAAGCTTTCTTT.

This clone was seen a single time. The genes are TRBV6-1 and TRBJ2-1, with TRBD2 matching over 9 bases. The germline V gene encodes CDR1 MNHNS and CDR2 SASEGT. The CDR3 runs to 15 residues. After removal of 1 base from V and 3 bases from J, the junction contained 1 base not matched to a gene. In nucleotides, the CDR3 is TGTGCCAGCAGTGAAGGACTAGCGGACTACAATGAGCAGTTCTTC. This translates into CASSEGLADYNEQFF.

V and J are TRBV5-1 and TRBJ2-7; no clear D gene. CDR3 length equals 14 residues. The germline V gene encodes CDR1 SGHRS and CDR2 YFSETQ. The V gene lost 0 bases and the J gene lost 0 bases, with 7 bases spanning the gap. The CDR3 bases are TGCGCCAGCAGCTTGGCACAGAGCTCCTACGAGCAGTACTTC. Translating it yields CASSLAQSSYEQYF.

This clone was counted a few times. The rearrangement links TRBV18 to TRBJ2-7; no firm D call. Germline V gene sequence: CDR1 KGHSH, CDR2 LQKENI. V gave up 3 bases and J gave up 4 bases, with 13 bases separating them. The CDR3 is 14 residues long. CDR3 protein: CASSPPRPAYEQYF. The CDR3 coding sequence is TGTGCCAGCTCACCCCCCAGGCCGGCTTACGAGCAGTACTTC.

The table lists this clone with a few counts. The chain combines TRBV5-1 with TRBJ2-3; 7 bases fit TRBD2. The CDR3 loop spans 14 amino acids. Germline V lookup: CDR1 SGHRS, CDR2 YFSETQ. The V and J ends lost 5 bases and 6 bases, in that order; junction bases with no gene match: 9. CDR3 DNA: TGCGCCAGCAGTTCGGGGGAGGGCCGGGATACGCAGTATTTT. Translating gives CASSSGEGRDTQYF.

The rearrangement links TRBV18 to TRBJ2-3; 11 positions agree with TRBD1. J gave up 6 bases and V 6 bases, and 5 bases lay outside the gene matches. CDR3 length equals 14 residues. Germline CDR1 reads KGHSH; CDR2 reads LQKENI. The CDR3: CASSAGTGGDTQYF. The CDR3 nucleotides read TGTGCCAGCTCGGCCGGGACAGGGGGGGATACGCAGTATTTT. Looking up the rest from reference TRBV18 and TRBJ2-3 gives the full variable domain: NAGVMQNPRHLVRRRGQEARLRCSPMKGHSHVYWYRQLPEEGLKFMVYLQKENIIDESGMPKERFSAEFPKEGPSILRIQQVVRGDSAAYFCASSAGTGGDTQYFGPGTRLTVL.

This clone was seen a few times. Additional DNA sequences in this sample encode the identical CDR3. The chain's CDR3 is CASSFRGTDTQYF. As DNA, the CDR3 is TGTGCCAGCAGTTTCAGGGGCACAGATACGCAGTATTTT. V and J are TRBV27 and TRBJ2-3; D perhaps matches TRBD1 (5 bases). The CDR3 has 13 residues. V was pared by 3 bases and J by 1 base, with 5 bases between. The germline gives CDR1 MNHEY, CDR2 SMNVEV (reference sequence).

This clone was detected once. The V gene is TRBV4-2, the J gene TRBJ1-5; 7 bases map to TRBD1. The CDR3 length is 16 residues. With V trimmed by 4 bases and J by 5 bases, 11 bases remained unmatched. CDR1 is LGHNA and CDR2 is YNFKEQ in the germline V gene. The DNA for the CDR3 is TGTGCCAGCAGCCCCGAGCCCGACAGGGCGGATCAGCCCCAGCATTTT. It yields the protein CASSPEPDRADQPQHF.

The chain uses TRBV5-4 and TRBJ1-2; D gene ambiguous. V was trimmed by 4 bases and J by 7 bases, leaving 20 bases between them. In germline, CDR1 is SGHNT, CDR2 YYREEE (reference sequence). The CDR3 consists of 15 residues. CDR3 nucleotide sequence: TGTGCCAGCAGCCCGATGGAGACCTCCCCCCCTGGCTACACCTTC. Protein sequence: CASSPMETSPPGYTF. Variable domain in full (rest from reference TRBV5-4 and TRBJ1-2): ETGVTQSPTHLIKTRGQQVTLRCSSQSGHNTVSWYQQALGQGPQFIFQYYREEENGRGNFPPRFSGLQFPNYSSELNVNALELDDSALYLCASSPMETSPPGYTFGSGTRLTVV.

The chain links TRBV3-1 (or the pseudogene TRBV3-2) to TRBJ2-1; no clear D gene. Trimming cost V 5 bases and J 0 bases, with 8 bases left between them. The CDR3 sequence is 14 residues long. CDR1 is LGHDT and CDR2 is YNNKEL in the germline V gene (reference sequence). The DNA of the CDR3 is TGTGCCAGCAGCTCTCGGAGCTCCTACAATGAGCAGTTCTTC. Protein sequence: CASSSRSSYNEQFF.

V usage is TRBV6-5 and J usage is TRBJ1-3, with 10 bases aligning to TRBD1. Germline assignment: CDR1 MNHEY and CDR2 SVGAGI. The CDR3 is 14 amino acids. V lost 8 bases to trimming and J lost 8 bases; unmatched junction nucleotides: 9. CDR3 loop: CASGASDRGYTIYF. The CDR3 bases are TGTGCCAGCGGCGCCTCGGACAGGGGGTACACCATATATTTT.

This chain uses TRBV18 with TRBJ2-7, with D possibly TRBD1 on 6 matching bases. CDR1 KGHSH and CDR2 LQKENI come from the germline V gene. CDR3 length equals 15 residues. The V and J ends lost 6 bases and 3 bases respectively, with 18 bases between them. As DNA, the CDR3 is TGTGCCAGCTCTCTATACCAAGACAGGAACTACGAGCAGTACTTC. Amino acids: CASSLYQDRNYEQYF.

The chain combines TRBV5-5 with TRBJ1-2; D ambiguous. Germline V gene lookup returns CDR1 SGHKS and CDR2 YYEKEE (reference sequence). The CDR3 runs 14 residues. Deletions cut 0 bases from V and 6 bases from J, with 12 bases between. For the CDR3, the DNA is TGTGCCAGCAGCTTGGTAACGGCGGCGGATGGCTACACCTTC. It yields the protein CASSLVTAADGYTF.

The chain joins TRBV5-1 to TRBJ1-1; TRBD1 aligns across 8 bases. The trim removed 2 bases at V and 9 bases at J, leaving 6 bases unmatched. CDR3 length equals 13 residues. CDR1 and CDR2 (germline): SGHRS, YFSETQ. DNA of the CDR3: TGCGCCAGCAGCTTCGGGACAGGAGGGAAAGCTTTCTTT. Translation: CASSFGTGGKAFF. Full variable domain (remainder filled in from reference TRBV5-1 and TRBJ1-1): KAGVTQTPRYLIKTRGQQVTLSCSPISGHRSVSWYQQTPGQGLQFLFEYFSETQRNKGNFPGRFSGRQFSNSRSEMNVSTLELGDSALYLCASSFGTGGKAFFGQGTRLTVV.